Listed below are T cell receptor beta chains from one sample, sequenced in a study of early T cells in non-severe SARS-CoV-2 infection. TCRdb redid the calling of the 5' RACE reads with MiXCR, one entry per CDR3 protein. The sample contains approximately 70,000 distinct CDR3 sequences, around an eighth of which appear only once. This specimen was whole blood, taken at baseline. The receptor source for this set is an adult who was a healthcare worker with PCR-confirmed SARS-CoV-2 infection or an uninfected control (not recorded which). The CDR3 runs from the conserved cysteine through the conserved F or W. The D gene is left open where the match is weak. Some rows have no size entry. The others give once, few or many, or a class for an expanded clone.

.	.	TRBJ1-1	TRBV18	TGTGCCAGCTGTTGCAGGGATAACACTGAAGCTTTCTTT	CASCCRDNTEAFF
.	.	TRBJ2-3	TRBV11-3	TGTGCCAGCAGCTTTAGTGGCACAAGCACAGATACGCAGTATTTT	CASSFSGTSTDTQYF
many	.	TRBJ2-3	TRBV2	TGTGCCAGCAAGGGCCCCGGGATTAGCACAGATACGCAGTATTTT	CASKGPGISTDTQYF
.	.	TRBJ2-1	TRBV7-2	TGTGCCAGCAGCACATCCCTCCCCAGCTCCTACAATGAGCAGTTCTTC	CASSTSLPSSYNEQFF
few	TRBD1	TRBJ2-7	TRBV20-1	TGCAGTGCCCCGGGGACAGGCTCCTACGAGCAGTACTTC	CSAPGTGSYEQYF
few	.	TRBJ1-6	TRBV7-2	TGTGCCAGCAGCATCAGTAATTCACCCCTCCACTTT	CASSISNSPLHF
many	.	TRBJ2-1	TRBV7-6	TGTGCCAGCAGCTCGGTGGGACGCCTGACCTACAATGAGCAGTTCTTC	CASSSVGRLTYNEQFF
many	.	TRBJ1-1	TRBV29-1	TGCAGCGCCCTTCGAGGTGGGACACCTGGCGTGAACACTGAAGCTTTCTTT	CSALRGGTPGVNTEAFF
.	.	TRBJ2-5	TRBV20-1	TGCAGTGCTACCCCCGGATTGAACGGGGAGACCCAGTACTTC	CSATPGLNGETQYF
.	.	TRBJ2-7	TRBV28	TGTGCCAGCAGTCCTCGCCCCCGGGACTTCCATCTCCCCCCTCCTGGCGAGCAGTACTTC	CASSPRPRDFHLPPPGEQYF
.	TRBD1	TRBJ2-4	TRBV5-5	TGTGCCAGCAGCCCCCTGGCAGGGGGCGCCCCCAAAAACATTCAGTACTTC	CASSPLAGGAPKNIQYF
.	.	TRBJ2-7	TRBV12-3/TRBV12-4	TGTGCCAGCAGTCCCGGGGCGGGGCACGAGCAGTACTTC	CASSPGAGHEQYF
.	.	TRBJ2-3	TRBV7-9	TGTGCCAGCAGCTACTCTAGAGCAGATACGCAGTATTTT	CASSYSRADTQYF
.	.	TRBJ1-5	TRBV11-2	TGTGCCAGCAGCTTAGAGCCGTTGTGGCCCCAGCATTTT	CASSLEPLWPQHF
few	TRBD2	TRBJ2-7	TRBV11-2	TGTGCCAGCAGCTTAGAGCCTAGCGGGGGGATCTCCCATGACGAGCAGTACTTC	CASSLEPSGGISHDEQYF
few	.	TRBJ2-4	TRBV3-1	TGTGCCAGCAGCGCAACCTGGACGGAAAACATTCAGTACTTC	CASSATWTENIQYF
many	TRBD2	TRBJ2-5	TRBV5-8	TGTGCCAGCAGCTTGGGAGCGGGGGGAACTAAAGAGACCCAGTACTTC	CASSLGAGGTKETQYF
few	TRBD1	TRBJ1-5	TRBV7-9	TGTGCCAGCAGCTTAGCGCGGACAGGGGACAATCAGCCCCAGCATTTT	CASSLARTGDNQPQHF
.	.	TRBJ1-2	TRBV6-6	TGTGCCAGCAGTGCCCCGGGCCAGGACTATGGCTACACCTTC	CASSAPGQDYGYTF
.	TRBD1	TRBJ1-5	TRBV7-2	TGTGCCAGCAGCTTAGTCGGGACAGGGAGGCAGCCCCAGCATTTT	CASSLVGTGRQPQHF
few	.	TRBJ2-7	TRBV20-1	TGCAGTGCTAGAGAGCAGCGGGCCTCCTACGAGCAGTACTTC	CSAREQRASYEQYF
.	.	TRBJ1-2	TRBV6-1	TGTGCCAGCGCCCAGGGGCACACTGGCTACACCTTC	CASAQGHTGYTF
.	.	TRBJ2-7	TRBV20-1	TGCAGTGCTAGCGCCCCCCGGGACTACGAGCAGTACTTC	CSASAPRDYEQYF
.	.	TRBJ1-6	TRBV20-1	TGCAGTGCCCGCCGACCGGGATCACCCCTCCACTTT	CSARRPGSPLHF
many	.	TRBJ1-5	TRBV27	TGTGCCAGCAGTCCCCGCAGGGGAGGTCAGCCCCAGCATTTT	CASSPRRGGQPQHF
.	.	TRBJ1-2	TRBV7-9	TGTGCCAGCAGCTTAGGACAGCCCTTCTATGGCTACACCTTC	CASSLGQPFYGYTF
.	.	TRBJ1-4	TRBV19	TGTGCCAGTAGCCTGAGTGGAAAACTGTTTTTT	CASSLSGKLFF
.	TRBD1	TRBJ1-5	TRBV19	TGTGCCAGTAAGGACAGGGTTAGCAATCAGCCCCAGCATTTT	CASKDRVSNQPQHF
.	TRBD1	TRBJ2-3	TRBV6-2/TRBV6-3	TGTGCCAGCAGTTACGGGGGACAGGGCACAGATACGCAGTATTTT	CASSYGGQGTDTQYF
.	.	TRBJ1-1	TRBV6-5	TGTGCCAGCAGTTACGGACAGATGAACACTGAAGCTTTCTTT	CASSYGQMNTEAFF
.	TRBD1	TRBJ2-5	TRBV29-1	TGCAGCGCCGACACAGGGGCAGAGACCCAGTACTTC	CSADTGAETQYF
.	TRBD2	TRBJ2-3	TRBV6-1	TGTGCCAGCAGGGGAGCGGGGGGCACAGATACGCAGTATTTT	CASRGAGGTDTQYF
few	.	TRBJ2-1	TRBV7-2	TGTGCCAGCAGCTTCGTTACTAGTTGGAACGAGCAGTTCTTC	CASSFVTSWNEQFF
.	.	TRBJ1-2	TRBV7-6	TGTGCCAGCAGCCAAGACAGAGCCTATGGCTACACCTTC	CASSQDRAYGYTF
.	TRBD1	TRBJ2-7	TRBV10-1	TGCGCCAGCAGCGCAACCGGGACAGGGCACGGCGAGCAGTACTTC	CASSATGTGHGEQYF
.	.	TRBJ2-7	TRBV28	TGTGCCAGCAGTTTGACCCAGGGTTTCCACGAGCAGTACTTC	CASSLTQGFHEQYF
few	.	TRBJ1-1	TRBV20-1	TGCAGTGCTACCTTAGCGAAGAACACTGAAGCTTTCTTT	CSATLAKNTEAFF
few	TRBD1	TRBJ1-6	TRBV10-2	TGCGCCACCAACACAGGGGCGGAATCACCCCTCCACTTT	CATNTGAESPLHF
few	.	TRBJ1-1	TRBV2	TGTGCCAGCAGAGTCTTGGAGAGCGGCACTGAAGCTTTCTTT	CASRVLESGTEAFF
many	.	TRBJ1-5	TRBV5-8	TGTGCCAGCAGCTTGGATCCAGGGTTTGTGGAGCCCCAGCATTTT	CASSLDPGFVEPQHF
few	.	TRBJ2-7	TRBV6-2/TRBV6-3	TGTGCCAGCTCCCAGGGGAATTTGGGTTCCTACGAGCAGTACTTC	CASSQGNLGSYEQYF
.	.	TRBJ1-1	TRBV12-3/TRBV12-4	TGTGCCAGCAGTTTAGGTGTGGGGTACCCCCACACTGAAGCTTTCTTT	CASSLGVGYPHTEAFF
many	TRBD1	TRBJ1-1	TRBV6-6	TGTGCCAGCAGTTACCTCGACAGGGAGTCTGAAGCTTTCTTT	CASSYLDRESEAFF
few	.	TRBJ2-4	TRBV7-9	TGTGCCAGCAGCTTAGCGAAAGGGACCTTAGCCAAAAACATTCAGTACTTC	CASSLAKGTLAKNIQYF
.	TRBD1	TRBJ1-4	TRBV5-1	TGCGCCAGCAGCTTTGCCGGGACAGCAGATGAAAAACTGTTTTTT	CASSFAGTADEKLFF
many	.	TRBJ2-7	TRBV11-2	TGTGCCAGCAGCTTAGTATACGAGCAGTACTTC	CASSLVYEQYF
.	.	TRBJ1-1	TRBV20-1	TGCAGTGCTCCGGACGGGGGTCCTAAGGACACTGAAGCTTTCTTT	CSAPDGGPKDTEAFF
.	TRBD2	TRBJ2-3	TRBV7-9	TGTGCCAGCAGCTCGACTAGCGGGGGGCGGTCGGTGAATACGCAGTATTTT	CASSSTSGGRSVNTQYF
.	.	TRBJ2-1	TRBV5-1	TGCGCCAGCAGCTTGATGGCGAGTCAGAATGAGCAGTTCTTC	CASSLMASQNEQFF
many	TRBD1	TRBJ1-4	TRBV2	TGTGCCAGCAGTGGACAGGGAGGGGTTAATGAAAAACTGTTTTTT	CASSGQGGVNEKLFF
.	.	TRBJ2-2	TRBV7-3	TGTGCCAGCAGCTCTCCGTGGGGGGCCGGGGAGCTGTTTTTT	CASSSPWGAGELFF
few	.	TRBJ2-5	TRBV11-2	TGTGCCAGCAGCTTAGGTTTTGGGCAGCAAGAGACCCAGTACTTC	CASSLGFGQQETQYF
few	TRBD1	TRBJ2-2	TRBV2	TGTGCCAGCAGCCGGACAGGCTCGAACACCGGGGAGCTGTTTTTT	CASSRTGSNTGELFF
.	.	TRBJ2-1	TRBV5-1	TGCGCCAGCAGCTTAAGGGCCAACGGGGGCAATGAGCAGTTCTTC	CASSLRANGGNEQFF
few	.	TRBJ1-2	TRBV28	TGTGCCAGCAGGGATGTAGCAGGGTGGAGCTATGGCTACACCTTC	CASRDVAGWSYGYTF
.	.	TRBJ2-7	TRBV6-1	TGTGCCAGCACCTTGGAGCTAAGGTACGAGCAGTACTTC	CASTLELRYEQYF
few	.	TRBJ1-1	TRBV29-1	TGCAGCGTTGGGACAGACACTGAAGCTTTCTTT	CSVGTDTEAFF
few	.	TRBJ2-3	TRBV19	TGTGCCAGTCAGATGGCGAACACAGATACGCAGTATTTT	CASQMANTDTQYF
few	.	TRBJ1-5	TRBV5-1	TGCGCCAGCAGCTTAGAGGGATTGGGCAATCAGCCCCAGCATTTT	CASSLEGLGNQPQHF
.	.	TRBJ1-1	TRBV20-1	TGCAGTGCTAGAGACCAGATCCACGGGACATCCGAAGCTTTCTTT	CSARDQIHGTSEAFF